This TCR beta chain was identified during a study of radiotherapy plus CTLA-4 blockade in lung cancer. The wider study: Objective responses were seen in under 20% of patients, disease control in less than 40%.

Data came from immunoSEQ multiplex PCR; TCRdb stores just in-frame clones and leaves some out. Among under 110,000 clones listed, approximately 87% were seen once. Each patient with chemo-refractory metastatic non-small-cell lung cancer was treated with focal radiation plus CTLA-4 blockade using ipilimumab. General observations from the study: After radiotherapy and ipilimumab, tumor-derived clones expanded in peripheral blood.

Germline assignment: CDR1 SGHTS and CDR2 YDEGEE. Trimming cost V 4 bases and J 6 bases, with 11 bases left between them. This CDR3 is built from 12 residues. With regard to this clone: The antigen remains undetermined.

The TCR originated in a human donor with non-small cell lung cancer that progressed on radiotherapy plus ipilimumab. Some clones in this sample may be carry-over from other donors' samples. This specimen consisted of peripheral blood, obtained from a patient treated with radiotherapy plus ipilimumab. The rearrangement joins TRBV5-8 to TRBJ2-7, with D perhaps TRBD1 (5 bases). In DNA, the CDR3 is TGTGCCAGCAGCATAGTTACAGGCGAGCAGTACTTC. Amino acids: CASSIVTGEQYF.